This T cell receptor beta chain was documented in a study of sequential checkpoint blockade in melanoma (dated by TCRdb to about 2019). Regarding the research as a whole: In a 1:1 randomization, patients received either first-line nivolumab then ipilimumab (arm A) or ipilimumab then nivolumab (arm B). Maintenance nivolumab was given following each of the two trial sequences. The paper's findings and limits, for the study overall: The response-prediction model combining TCR metrics and mutation burden needs validation in larger, independent patient cohorts.

In the case of this clone: The target of this receptor is not known. Base qualities are not recorded, but no much larger clone differs from it by a single base.

There are 13 amino acids in the CDR3, from cysteine to phenylalanine inclusive. Only the CDR3 part of the read is kept: 39 bases, read in frame from the first base. At the junction V is shortened by 0 bases and J by 8 bases, with 11 bases in between. The CDR1 and CDR2 encoded by the germline V gene are SGHDT and YYEEEE. The sample's treatment or condition, from its label and the paper: randomized to nivolumab then ipilimumab (arm A) or the reverse (arm B). No trial patient had received prior DNA-damaging chemotherapy. A FACS Aria II flow cytometer was used to sort live CD3+CD8+ cells that were negative for CD19 and CD56 from thawed PBMCs. Samples came from patients with melanoma in CheckMate 064, a randomized, open-label phase II trial of sequential checkpoint blockade. Peripheral blood mononuclear cells were obtained through leukapheresis, purified using Ficoll-Paque, and frozen in human serum containing around 10% DMSO. Immediately after sorting, the purity of the sorted blood CD3+CD8+ cells was confirmed to be >95%, and DNA was then extracted.

The immunoSEQ Assay was used to immunosequence TCRbeta CDR3 regions from genomic DNA. Genomic DNA was amplified by bias-controlled multiplex PCR before high-throughput sequencing. Under the source paper's analysis protocol: To quantify the absolute abundance of each unique TCRbeta CDR3 region, the sequences were collapsed and filtered. Clonality was defined as 1 minus Pielou's evenness and was calculated using productive rearrangements only. A previously published method was used to identify clones with significantly greater frequencies in on-treatment samples than in baseline samples. In TCRdb, the immuneACCESS table is reduced to in-frame sequences with V and J assigned. These tables do not hold every clone; where another copy was compared, an unresolved V gene accounts for under half, and the others remain unexplained. V and J calls and clone size follow that table, whereas D and trimming were derived from the DNA. The sample table lists around 18,000 clones, roughly 70% of them with a count of one. The ten largest clones capture roughly 10% of the sample.

The sample in question was CD8+ T cells sorted from blood (inferred from file names), obtained from a patient given nivolumab and ipilimumab in sequence. The rearranged segments are TRBV5-6 and TRBJ1-1; the best D guess is TRBD1, with 5 bases matching. The TCR originated in a human donor with melanoma. The bases are TGTGCCAGCAGCTTGGAAAGGGCAGGGGAAGCTTTCTTT. This yields the protein CASSLERAGEAFF.